This T cell receptor (beta chain) was identified during a study of beta chain features in type 1 diabetes. cDNA synthesis used the whole RNA isolate, giving expressed TCRB sequences. Here immunoSEQ multiplex PCR was the method, and the copy in TCRdb shows in-frame clones only, minus some. The table has 350,000 to 450,000 clones, less than 15% seen once. Comments on this clone: Its antigen is not identified.

Study conclusions and caveats: Any HLA-type effect on TCRB rearrangement remained unresolved here. Shortening of TCRB CDR3s, moderate but significant, appeared in all four CD4+ subsets of Type 1 diabetes patients. Patients and controls would be equally affected if PCR favored shorter templates.

This CDR3 is built from 14 residues. Looked up from germline, CDR1 is KGHSH and CDR2 is LQKENI. V was cut by 2 bases and J by 2 bases, with 9 bases left in between. Sorted CD4+ subsets: naive, central memory, regulatory, stem cell-like memory (CD45RO/CCR7/CD25/CD127/CD95/CD27 panel). This chain uses TRBV18 with TRBJ2-5, with D unclear. Sequences were obtained from naive CD4+ T cells from blood. The clonotype originates from a woman aged 18-29 years in good health. CDR3 sequence reads: CASSPRGDQETQYF. CDR3 coding DNA: TGTGCCAGCTCACCAAGAGGTGATCAAGAGACCCAGTACTTC.